The following is a TCR beta chain sequence with its context. Its antigen remains unidentified. Looked up from germline, CDR1 is SGHDT and CDR2 is YYEEEE. CDR3 size: 14 residues. Between the trimmed V and J ends, which lost 7 bases and 5 bases, there was a span of 16 bases. The record originates from a study of T cell responses to AZD1222 COVID-19 vaccine. Clones were sequenced by immunoSEQ multiplex PCR, and TCRdb holds only the in-frame ones, with some missing. Of around 130,000 clones in the sample, 86% were seen once. Findings and caveats of the study: Among those given AZD1222, only five or six were seropositive at baseline.

Sample: peripheral blood, taken 28 days after the second AZD1222 dose. The TCR originated in an adult who received the AZD1222 COVID-19 vaccine. The chain recombines TRBV5-6 with TRBJ1-3; possible D gene TRBD1, 6 bases. The CDR3 loop reads CASWARGHRNTIYF. CDR3 DNA: TGTGCCAGCTGGGCCCGGGGACACAGAAACACCATATATTTT. Using reference TRBV5-6 and TRBJ1-3 for the parts outside the CDR3, the full variable domain is DAGVTQSPTHLIKTRGQQVTLRCSPKSGHDTVSWYQQALGQGPQFIFQYYEEEERQRGNFPDRFSGHQFPNYSSELNVNALLLGDSALYLCASWARGHRNTIYFGEGSWLTVV.